This T cell receptor (beta chain) was found in a study of T cell responses to AZD1222 COVID-19 vaccine. Comments on this clone: The antigen is undetermined.

V lost 4 bases to trimming and J lost 3 bases, with 13 bases between them. Germline V gives CDR1 LNHDA, CDR2 SQIVND (reference sequence). CDR3 length: 14 amino acids. The assay was immunoSEQ multiplex PCR, and TCRdb's table has in-frame clones only and misses some. The data hold around 150,000 clones, with about 90% observed a single time. Study results and limitations: Baseline serology detected seropositivity in only six AZD1222 recipients.

This receptor was taken from an adult who received the AZD1222 COVID-19 vaccine. The chain combines TRBV19 with TRBJ2-7; no definite D call. The material was peripheral blood, obtained 28 days after the second AZD1222 dose. CDR3 sequence (DNA): TGTGCCAGTAGTAGAGATCGGGTCAACTACGAGCAGTACTTC. Its protein is CASSRDRVNYEQYF.